This T cell receptor beta chain was profiled in a study of regulatory T cells in long-lasting Graves disease. General study findings and limits: It was peripheral blood alone, not thyroid tissue, that was studied.

Regarding this clonotype: Its antigen is still unknown.

Documented time point: newly diagnosed GD, antithyroid drugs for less than 3 months. RNA isolated from PBMCs was used to make the TCR library. Germline trimming cut 4 bases from V and 7 bases from J; bases unmatched to any gene: 16. The CDR3 has 16 residues. CDR1 and CDR2 from the germline V gene are SGHKS and YYEKEE (reference sequence). TCR beta libraries were built with iRepertoire HTBI primers and Arm-PCR of CDR3 regions. TCRdb itself ran the multiplex PCR reads through MiXCR, one entry per CDR3 protein. The sample yields 410,000 or so distinct CDR3 sequences, 15% seen once. This same sample was also part of a study on T cells in Graves' hyperthyroidism and ophthalmopathy.

V gene TRBV5-5 combines with J gene TRBJ2-7; TRBD2 matches 8 bases. Sample: peripheral blood mononuclear cells (PBMCs), taken at new diagnosis, from a patient treated with antithyroid drugs. This receptor was obtained from a young woman with Graves disease. CDR3 region: CASSPPGGGTYNEQYF. In DNA, the CDR3 is TGTGCCAGCAGCCCTCCGGGAGGGGGTACCTACAATGAGCAGTACTTC.